This T cell receptor beta chain was profiled in a study of blood T cell repertoires in COVID-19. Measured with immunoSEQ multiplex PCR; TCRdb has only the in-frame clones, and not every one. The table shows about 150,000 clones, with 60% to 85% occurring only once. This clone was counted a single time. Germline V gene sequence: CDR1 MDHEN, CDR2 SYDVKM. This CDR3 is 13 amino acids long. The trim removed 5 bases at V and 4 bases at J, leaving 2 bases unmatched. This TCR was recovered from a man aged 50 to 59 with active or convalescent COVID-19. Sequencing was carried out using peripheral blood. The chain carries TRBV28 and TRBJ2-1, with 7 nucleotides matching TRBD2. CDR3 coding DNA: TGTGCCAGCAGTATAGCGGGTTACAATGAGCAGTTCTTC. Its translation: CASSIAGYNEQFF.